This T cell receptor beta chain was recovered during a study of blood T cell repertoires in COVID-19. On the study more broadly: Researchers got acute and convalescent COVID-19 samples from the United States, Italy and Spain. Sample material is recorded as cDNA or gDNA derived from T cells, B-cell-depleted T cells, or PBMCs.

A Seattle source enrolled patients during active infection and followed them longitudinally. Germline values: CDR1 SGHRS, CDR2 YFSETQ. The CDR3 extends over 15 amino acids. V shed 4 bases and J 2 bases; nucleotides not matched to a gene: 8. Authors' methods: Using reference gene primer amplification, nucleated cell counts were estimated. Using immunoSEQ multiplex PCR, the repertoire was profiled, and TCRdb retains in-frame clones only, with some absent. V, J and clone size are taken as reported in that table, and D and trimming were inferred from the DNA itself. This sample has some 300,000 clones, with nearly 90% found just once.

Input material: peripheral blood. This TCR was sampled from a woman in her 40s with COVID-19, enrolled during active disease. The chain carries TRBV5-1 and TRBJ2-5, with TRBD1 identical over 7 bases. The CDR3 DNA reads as TGCGCCAGCAGCCCGGATCGACAGGGACAAGAGACCCAGTACTTC. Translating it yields CASSPDRQGQETQYF.